One and the same sample provided the 24 T cell receptor beta chains below, sequenced in a study of glioma-infiltrating T cells. Using RNA template, CDR3s of TCR alpha and beta were amplified with iRepertoire arm-PCR. One entry per CDR3 protein, called by TCRdb with MiXCR from the multiplex PCR reads. The repertoire consists of about 140,000 distinct CDR3 sequences, with about two fifths occurring once and the leading ten covering about 18%. The sample was glioma tissue, nonneoplastic brain tissue, or PBMCs (not recorded which). These TCRs come from a human donor with low-grade glioma or glioblastoma, undergoing nonglioma brain surgery, or in good health (not recorded which).

The J gene is TRBJ2-2, the V gene TRBV7-9, with TRBD1 matching over 7 bases. The CDR3 contains 13 residues. J lost 7 bases, V lost 5 bases, and 4 bases had no gene match. Germline V gives CDR1 SEHNR, CDR2 FQNEAQ (reference sequence). The CDR3 DNA reads as TGTGCCAGCAGCACACAGGGGAACGGGGAGCTGTTTTTT. It translates to CASSTQGNGELFF.

This clonotype occurred once. V gene TRBV4-1 combines with J gene TRBJ1-1; 7 nucleotides match TRBD1. The V gene end was trimmed by 4 bases and the J gene end by 1 base; junction bases not matched to a gene: 6. The length of the CDR3 is 15 residues. The germline gives CDR1 MGHRA, CDR2 YSYEKL. This CDR3 reads CASSPTGAGNTEAFF. The CDR3, as DNA: TGCGCCAGCAGCCCAACAGGGGCGGGGAACACTGAAGCTTTCTTT.

This chain connects TRBV18 to TRBJ2-3; D possibly corresponds to TRBD2 (5 bases). V shed 11 bases and J shed 0 bases, with 12 bases lying between them. There are 13 residues in the CDR3. Germline values: CDR1 KGHSH, CDR2 LQKENI. The CDR3 region has the DNA TGTGCCCCATGGCGCGGGAGCACAGATACGCAGTATTTT. Amino acid sequence: CAPWRGSTDTQYF.

Notes on this clonotype: This may come from a read error, since a much larger clone is one base off. The chain employs TRBV6-2 or TRBV6-3 and TRBJ2-3, with D possibly being TRBD1 or TRBD2 (6 bases each). Trimming removed 6 bases from V and 3 bases from J, with 16 bases in between. The length of the CDR3 is 15 residues. Per the germline V gene, CDR1 is MNHEY and CDR2 is SVGEGT. As DNA, the CDR3 is TGTGCCAGCAGCCGCGGACGGGGGCAGACAGATACGCAGTATTTT. This encodes CASSRGRGQTDTQYF.

Ten or more counts support this clonotype. The chain joins TRBV6-1 to TRBJ2-3; TRBD2 matches 9 bases. In germline, CDR1 is MNHNS, CDR2 SASEGT. The V and J ends lost 4 bases and 5 bases, in that order; junction bases with no gene match: 10. The CDR3 is 16 residues long. The CDR3 sequence is CASSARIAGAQDTQYF. The CDR3, as DNA: TGTGCCAGCAGTGCTAGAATAGCGGGAGCACAAGATACGCAGTATTTT.

This clonotype was recorded many times. This chain links TRBV7-2 with TRBJ2-5; no reliable D call. Looked up from germline, CDR1 is SGHTA and CDR2 is FQGNSA. Trimming took 1 base from V and 1 from J, leaving 4 bases between them. The CDR3 loop spans 13 amino acids. CDR3 residues: CASSLGGQETQYF. DNA for the CDR3: TGTGCCAGCAGCTTAGGGGGCCAAGAGACCCAGTACTTC.

V and J are TRBV12-3 or TRBV12-4 and TRBJ2-3, with TRBD2 as a possible D gene (5 bases). V was cut by 7 bases and J by 2 bases, with 13 bases left in between. The CDR3 is 14 residues long. This CDR3 is CASNLGVHTDTQYF. CDR3 sequence (DNA): TGTGCCAGCAACCTCGGGGTTCACACAGATACGCAGTATTTT.

The chain is built from TRBV28 and TRBJ1-5, with D tentatively TRBD1 (5 bases). This CDR3 region has 14 residues. V gave up 2 bases and J gave up 4 bases, with 9 bases separating them. Germline CDR1 is MDHEN and CDR2 is SYDVKM. The CDR3, as DNA: TGTGCCAGCAGTTTAAGGGGCTGGAATCAGCCCCAGCATTTT. Encoded protein: CASSLRGWNQPQHF.

This clonotype turned up a few times. The rearrangement uses TRBV11-2 and TRBJ2-7; D possibly matches TRBD1 or TRBD2 (5 bases each). The CDR3 length is 14 residues. V lost 3 bases and J 3 bases, leaving 12 bases between the germline ends. CDR1 is SGHAT, CDR2 FQNNGV, per germline. The CDR3 is CASSFTRGNYEQYF. The CDR3 DNA reads as TGTGCCAGCAGCTTCACTAGGGGTAACTACGAGCAGTACTTC.

The rearrangement uses TRBV6-1 and TRBJ2-5; 14 bases agree with TRBD2. The CDR3 extends over 16 amino acids. With 5 bases clipped from V and 2 bases from J, the junction kept 4 bases outside the gene matches. Germline CDR1 MNHNS, CDR2 SASEGT. CDR3 in amino acids: CASSPGLAGGQETQYF. In DNA, the CDR3 is TGTGCCAGCAGTCCCGGACTAGCGGGAGGTCAAGAGACCCAGTACTTC.

This clonotype was found a few times. The chain recombines TRBV10-2 with TRBJ2-5; D is undetermined. Germline V gene sequence: CDR1 WSHSY, CDR2 SAAADI. Trimming took off 0 bases at V and 5 bases at J, with 13 bases between the two ends. The CDR3 contains 15 residues. CDR3 protein: CASSESYGRLETQYF. In DNA form, the CDR3 reads TGCGCCAGCAGTGAGTCGTACGGCCGCCTGGAGACCCAGTACTTC.

In its sample, this clonotype was seen a few times. The chain combines TRBV3-1 with TRBJ2-2; 9 positions match TRBD2. Germline CDR1 reads LGHDT; CDR2 reads YNNKEL (reference sequence). With V trimmed by 0 bases and J by 2 bases, 4 bases remained unmatched. The CDR3 is made up of 17 amino acids. CDR3 in amino acids: CASSQDRLAVNTGELFF. Written as DNA, the CDR3 is TGTGCCAGCAGCCAAGATCGACTAGCGGTAAACACCGGGGAGCTGTTTTTT.

The chain has TRBV2 and TRBJ1-6; no clear D. This CDR3 comprises 14 residues. V lost 7 bases to trimming and J lost 5 bases, with 12 bases between them. Germline loops: CDR1 SNHLY, CDR2 FYNNEI. This CDR3 reads CASNRPLDNSPLHF. The DNA for the CDR3 is TGTGCCAGCAACCGCCCGCTCGATAATTCACCCCTCCACTTT.

This CDR3 reads CASRSSGAPSGNTIYF. The CDR3, as DNA: TGTGCCAGCAGATCATCGGGGGCACCCTCTGGAAACACCATATATTTT. The chain is built from TRBV28 and TRBJ1-3, with D tentatively TRBD1 (6 bases). Germline CDR1 reads MDHEN; CDR2 reads SYDVKM. V lost 6 bases and J lost 0, with 15 bases in between. The CDR3 sequence is 16 residues long.

The chain couples TRBV20-1 to TRBJ2-3; D possibly matches TRBD1 or TRBD2 (6 bases each). Trimming stripped 6 bases from V and 7 bases from J, with 17 bases between. Germline assignment: CDR1 DFQATT and CDR2 SNEGSKA (reference sequence). This CDR3 is 13 amino acids long. This CDR3 reads CSAPIGGFNTQYF. The CDR3 DNA sequence: TGCAGTGCCCCTATAGGGGGGTTCAATACGCAGTATTTT.

The chain employs TRBV20-1 and TRBJ1-3; D may be TRBD1 (6 bases). CDR3 length: 15 amino acids. Germline assignment: CDR1 DFQATT and CDR2 SNEGSKA (reference sequence). V lost 4 bases and J lost 2, with 15 bases in between. The CDR3 sequence: CSATKPGTTGNTIYF. CDR3 nucleotide sequence: TGCAGTGCTACGAAACCCGGGACAACTGGAAACACCATATATTTT.

This clonotype was detected many times. The V gene is TRBV20-1, the J gene TRBJ2-5, with D unclear. CDR1 is DFQATT and CDR2 is SNEGSKA in the germline V gene (reference sequence). V lost 3 bases and J 2 bases, leaving 13 bases between the germline ends. The CDR3 sequence is 14 residues long. Here the CDR3 reads CSASPGGWQETQYF. In DNA form, the CDR3 reads TGCAGTGCTAGCCCGGGTGGATGGCAAGAGACCCAGTACTTC.

V and J are TRBV7-9 and TRBJ2-5; TRBD1 is a possible D gene (6 bases). Per the germline V gene, CDR1 is SEHNR and CDR2 is FQNEAQ (reference sequence). The V end was cut by 4 bases, the J end by 4 bases, with 7 bases between. The CDR3 consists of 12 residues. Here the CDR3 DNA reads TGTGCCAGCAGCTCCAGGGGAGAGACCCAGTACTTC. Its translation: CASSSRGETQYF.

In its sample, this clonotype was seen many times. The chain recombines TRBV20-1 with TRBJ2-1; no clear D. This CDR3 has 13 amino acids. Germline V gene sequence: CDR1 DFQATT, CDR2 SNEGSKA (reference sequence). Between the trimmed V and J ends, which lost 0 bases and 2 bases, there was a span of 5 bases. The CDR3 is CSARDRPYNEQFF. Here the CDR3 DNA reads TGCAGTGCTAGAGATCGCCCCTACAATGAGCAGTTCTTC.

V gene TRBV27 combines with J gene TRBJ1-6; perhaps TRBD1 as D (5 bases). The CDR3 has 15 residues. Trimming left V 5 bases short and J 4 bases short, with 12 bases between. Germline V gene sequence: CDR1 MNHEY, CDR2 SMNVEV (reference sequence). CDR3 residues: CASSTLTVYNSPLHF. Written as DNA, the CDR3 is TGTGCCAGCAGTACGCTGACAGTGTATAATTCACCCCTCCACTTT.

This sequence joins TRBV4-1 and TRBJ2-5, with D maybe TRBD1 (5 bases). The CDR3 runs 16 residues. Trimming removed 0 bases from V and 5 bases from J, with 16 bases in between. CDR1 MGHRA and CDR2 YSYEKL come from the germline V gene. CDR3 bases: TGCGCCAGCAGCCAAGATGGGATTGGGTACAGGGAGACCCAGTACTTC. This translates into CASSQDGIGYRETQYF.

For this clonotype: A read error may be the cause here, since a much bigger clone is one base away. This chain links TRBV6-6 with TRBJ2-3, with unresolved D. Germline CDR1 and CDR2: MNHNY and SVGAGI (reference sequence). CDR3 length: 14 residues. CDR3 coding DNA: TGTGCCATCAGTCCTCGTTACCTCACAGATACGCAGTATTTT. This codes for CAISPRYLTDTQYF.

This clonotype was observed many times. The rearrangement links TRBV6-1 to TRBJ2-1; 10 positions agree with TRBD2. The ends lost 5 bases at V and 6 bases at J; junction bases unmatched: 4. CDR1 is MNHNS and CDR2 is SASEGT in the germline V gene. The CDR3 totals 14 residues. The CDR3 bases are TGTGCCAGCAGTCCTAGCGGGAGTGTCAATGAGCAGTTCTTC. Translating gives CASSPSGSVNEQFF.

The V gene is TRBV12-3 or TRBV12-4, the J gene TRBJ2-2; possible D gene TRBD2, 7 bases. There are 16 residues in the CDR3. V lost 5 bases to trimming and J lost 2 bases, with 15 bases between them. The chain's CDR3 is CASSPQGGANTGELFF. CDR3 DNA sequence: TGTGCCAGCAGTCCTCAAGGGGGGGCCAACACCGGGGAGCTGTTTTTT.